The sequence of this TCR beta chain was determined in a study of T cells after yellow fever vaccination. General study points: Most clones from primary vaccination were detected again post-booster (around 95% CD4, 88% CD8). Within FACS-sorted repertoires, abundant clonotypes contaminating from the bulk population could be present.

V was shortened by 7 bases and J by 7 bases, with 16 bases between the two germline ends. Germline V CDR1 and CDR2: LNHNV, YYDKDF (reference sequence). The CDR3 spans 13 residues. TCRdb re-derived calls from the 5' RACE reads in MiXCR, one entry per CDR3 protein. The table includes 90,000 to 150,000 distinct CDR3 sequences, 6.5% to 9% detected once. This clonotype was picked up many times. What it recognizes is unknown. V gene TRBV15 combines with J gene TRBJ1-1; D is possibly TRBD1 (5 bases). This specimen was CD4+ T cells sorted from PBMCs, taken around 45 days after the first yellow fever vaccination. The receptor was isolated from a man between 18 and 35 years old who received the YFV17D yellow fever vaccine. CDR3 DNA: TGTGCCACCACGGAAGGGGTGAACCTTGAAGCTTTCTTT. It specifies CATTEGVNLEAFF. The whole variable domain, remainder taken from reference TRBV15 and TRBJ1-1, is DAMVIQNPRYQVTQFGKPVTLSCSQTLNHNVMYWYQQKSSQAPKLLFHYYDKDFNNEADTPDNFQSRRPNTSFCFLDIRSPGLGDTAMYLCATTEGVNLEAFFGQGTRLTVV.